The clone carrying this T cell receptor (beta chain) appeared a few times. This CDR3 has 14 residues. Germline V gene data show CDR1 as SEHNR and CDR2 as FQNEAQ (reference sequence). Deletions cut 4 bases from V and 6 bases from J, with 14 bases between. TCRdb's table, derived via immunoSEQ multiplex PCR, lists solely in-frame clones and lacks some. Here the sample spans approximately 290,000 clones, roughly 90% being singletons. The source of the sample is a study of blood T cell repertoires in COVID-19. Specimen: peripheral blood. The receptor comes from a man aged 18 to 35 with active or convalescent COVID-19. V gene TRBV7-9 combines with J gene TRBJ2-3; perhaps TRBD1 as D (6 bases). The CDR3, as DNA: TGTGCCAGCAGCTCCGTCAGGGGAGAGGATACGCAGTATTTT. It translates to CASSSVRGEDTQYF.